The 6 T cell receptor beta chains below all came from one sample that was sequenced in a study of Ad26.COV2.S vaccination and SARS-CoV-2 variants. The treatment was: some 20 received Ad26.COV2.S at low or high dose, single or two shots; about 5 received placebo; per-sample allocation not given. Day 63 after the first injection of vaccine or placebo was the sampling time. Sequencing used immunoSEQ multiplex PCR; TCRdb keeps in-frame clones, though not all of them. Counted here are approximately 480,000 clones, around nine tenths occurring once; the ten biggest clones make up roughly 13%. The sample consisted of peripheral blood, taken in a trial of Ad26.COV2.S vaccine versus placebo. Receptors were obtained from a person aged 18-60 years who received the Ad26.COV2.S COVID-19 vaccine or a placebo.

V is TRBV30 and J is TRBJ1-2; D is unresolved. The V gene's germline CDR1 is GTSNPN and CDR2 SVGIG (reference sequence). V was pared by 0 bases and J by 11 bases, with 16 bases between. CDR3 length: 13 residues. Here the CDR3 DNA reads TGTGCCTGGAGTGTGGGGAGACTCCGGTCTTACACCTTC. Translating gives CAWSVGRLRSYTF.

This clone was seen only once. The chain couples TRBV5-1 to TRBJ2-7; a possible D gene is TRBD1 (6 bases). Germline V gene data show CDR1 as SGHRS and CDR2 as YFSETQ. V shed 4 bases and J shed 2 bases, with 22 bases lying between them. This CDR3 has 17 amino acids. The CDR3 loop is CASSPYFDRRLTYEQYF. The CDR3 DNA is TGCGCCAGCAGCCCGTACTTTGACAGGCGGCTCACCTACGAGCAGTACTTC.

This chain uses TRBV30 with TRBJ2-7, with D perhaps matching TRBD2 (5 bases). The CDR3 has 13 amino acids. Germline values: CDR1 GTSNPN, CDR2 SVGIG (reference sequence). Trimming took off 4 bases at V and 5 bases at J, with 15 bases between the two ends. The CDR3 sequence: CAWTRGWGDEQYF. The DNA for the CDR3 is TGTGCCTGGACCCGGGGTTGGGGAGACGAGCAGTACTTC.

A few counts support this clone. The gene calls are TRBV19 and TRBJ1-1; 8 bases match TRBD1. Germline CDR1 reads LNHDA; CDR2 reads SQIVND (reference sequence). V shed 4 bases and J 4 bases; nucleotides not matched to a gene: 5. The CDR3 extends over 14 amino acids. CDR3 coding DNA: TGTGCCAGTAGTACGGGACAGGAGACCACTGAAGCTTTCTTT. It specifies CASSTGQETTEAFF. Full variable domain (missing parts from reference TRBV19 and TRBJ1-1): DGGITQSPKYLFRKEGQNVTLSCEQNLNHDAMYWYRQDPGQGLRLIYYSQIVNDFQKGDIAEGYSVSREKKESFPLTVTSAQKNPTAFYLCASSTGQETTEAFFGQGTRLTVV.

The chain links TRBV5-6 to TRBJ1-5; 7 bases are shared with TRBD1. The CDR3 spans 14 residues. The junction had 5 bases not matched to a gene; V was cut back by 2 bases and J by 6 bases. Germline V gene sequence: CDR1 SGHDT, CDR2 YYEEEE. For the CDR3, the DNA is TGTGCCAGCAGCTTACAGGGGACGGGTCAGCCCCAGCATTTT. It is translated as CASSLQGTGQPQHF. The full variable domain, rest sourced from reference TRBV5-6 and TRBJ1-5, is DAGVTQSPTHLIKTRGQQVTLRCSPKSGHDTVSWYQQALGQGPQFIFQYYEEEERQRGNFPDRFSGHQFPNYSSELNVNALLLGDSALYLCASSLQGTGQPQHFGDGTRLSIL.

V and J are TRBV7-9 and TRBJ1-5; D remains ambiguous. Germline V gene sequence: CDR1 SEHNR, CDR2 FQNEAQ (reference sequence). CDR3 length equals 13 residues. Trimming cost V 4 bases and J 5 bases, with 9 bases left between them. The CDR3 spells CASSSGAHQPQHF. CDR3 nucleotides: TGTGCCAGCAGCTCAGGAGCCCATCAGCCCCAGCATTTT.